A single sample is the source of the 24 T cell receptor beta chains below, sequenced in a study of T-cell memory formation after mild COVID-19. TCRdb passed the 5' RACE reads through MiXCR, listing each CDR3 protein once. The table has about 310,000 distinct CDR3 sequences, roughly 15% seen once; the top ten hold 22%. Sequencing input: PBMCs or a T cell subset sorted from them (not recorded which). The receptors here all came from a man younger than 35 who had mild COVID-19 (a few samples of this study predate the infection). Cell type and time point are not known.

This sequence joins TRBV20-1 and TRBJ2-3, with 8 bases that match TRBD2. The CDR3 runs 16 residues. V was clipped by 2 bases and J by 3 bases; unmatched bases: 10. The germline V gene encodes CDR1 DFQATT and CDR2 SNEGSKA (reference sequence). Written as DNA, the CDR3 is TGCAGTGCTAGAAAGTCTGCGGGGGGAAAGACAGATACGCAGTATTTT. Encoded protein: CSARKSAGGKTDTQYF.

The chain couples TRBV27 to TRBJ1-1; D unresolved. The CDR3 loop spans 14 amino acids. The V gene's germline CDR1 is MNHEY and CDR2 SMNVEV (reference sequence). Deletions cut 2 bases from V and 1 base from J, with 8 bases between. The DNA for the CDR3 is TGTGCCAGCAGTTTAAGGGTGCCGAACACTGAAGCTTTCTTT. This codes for CASSLRVPNTEAFF.

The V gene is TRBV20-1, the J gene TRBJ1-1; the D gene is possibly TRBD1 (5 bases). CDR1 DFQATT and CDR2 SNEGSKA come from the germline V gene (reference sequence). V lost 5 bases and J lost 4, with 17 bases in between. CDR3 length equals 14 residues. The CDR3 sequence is CSAWGSWGSTEAFF. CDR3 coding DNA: TGCAGTGCTTGGGGATCGTGGGGGAGCACTGAAGCTTTCTTT.

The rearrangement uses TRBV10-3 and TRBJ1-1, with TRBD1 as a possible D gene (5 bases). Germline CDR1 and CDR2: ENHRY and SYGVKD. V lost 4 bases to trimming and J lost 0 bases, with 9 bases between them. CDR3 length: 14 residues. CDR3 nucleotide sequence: TGTGCCATCAGTGCTGGGGCGTTGAACACTGAAGCTTTCTTT. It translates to CAISAGALNTEAFF.

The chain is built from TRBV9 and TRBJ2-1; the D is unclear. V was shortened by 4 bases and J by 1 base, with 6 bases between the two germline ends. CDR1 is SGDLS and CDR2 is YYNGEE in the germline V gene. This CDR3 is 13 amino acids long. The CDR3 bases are TGTGCCAGCAGCCCTCGGTCCTACAATGAGCAGTTCTTC. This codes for CASSPRSYNEQFF.

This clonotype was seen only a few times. The CDR3, as DNA: TGCAGTGCTAGGCCGGGACTCATCTACGAGCAGTACGTC. This codes for CSARPGLIYEQYV. The chain recombines TRBV20-1 with TRBJ2-7; perhaps TRBD2 as D (6 bases). Trimming cost V 3 bases and J 3 bases, with 12 bases left between them. CDR1 and CDR2 from the germline V gene are DFQATT and SNEGSKA (reference sequence). The CDR3 contains 13 residues.

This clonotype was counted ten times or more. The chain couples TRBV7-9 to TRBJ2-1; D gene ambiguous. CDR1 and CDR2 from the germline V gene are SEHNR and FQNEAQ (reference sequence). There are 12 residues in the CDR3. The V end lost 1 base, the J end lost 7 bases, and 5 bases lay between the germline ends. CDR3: CASSLEFNEQFF. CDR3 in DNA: TGTGCCAGCAGCTTAGAGTTTAATGAGCAGTTCTTC.

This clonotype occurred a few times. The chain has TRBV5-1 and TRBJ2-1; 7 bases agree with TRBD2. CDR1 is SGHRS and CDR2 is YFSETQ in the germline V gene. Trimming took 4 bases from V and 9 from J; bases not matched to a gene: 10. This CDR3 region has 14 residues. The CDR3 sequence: CASSGGVTSSEQFF. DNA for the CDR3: TGCGCCAGCAGCGGGGGGGTGACTAGCAGTGAGCAGTTCTTC.

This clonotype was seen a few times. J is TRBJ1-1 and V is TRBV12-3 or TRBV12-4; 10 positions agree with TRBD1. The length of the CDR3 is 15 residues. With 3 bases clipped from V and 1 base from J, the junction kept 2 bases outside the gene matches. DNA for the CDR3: TGTGCCAGCAGTTTGACAGGGGGCGGGAACACTGAAGCTTTCTTT. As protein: CASSLTGGGNTEAFF.

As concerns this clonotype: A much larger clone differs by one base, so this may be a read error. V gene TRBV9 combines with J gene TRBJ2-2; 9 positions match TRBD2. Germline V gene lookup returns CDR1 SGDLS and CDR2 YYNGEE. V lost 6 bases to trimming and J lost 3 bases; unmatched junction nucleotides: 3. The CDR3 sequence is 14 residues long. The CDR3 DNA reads TGTGCCAGCAATGAGCGGGGGGACACCGGGGAGCTGTTTTTT. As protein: CASNERGDTGELFF.

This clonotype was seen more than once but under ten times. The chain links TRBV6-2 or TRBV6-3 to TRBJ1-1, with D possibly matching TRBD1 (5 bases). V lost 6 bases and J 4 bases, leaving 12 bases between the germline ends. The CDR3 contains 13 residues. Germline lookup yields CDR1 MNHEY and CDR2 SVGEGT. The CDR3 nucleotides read TGTGCCAGCAGATCGGGGGTCGTCACTGAAGCTTTCTTT. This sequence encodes CASRSGVVTEAFF.

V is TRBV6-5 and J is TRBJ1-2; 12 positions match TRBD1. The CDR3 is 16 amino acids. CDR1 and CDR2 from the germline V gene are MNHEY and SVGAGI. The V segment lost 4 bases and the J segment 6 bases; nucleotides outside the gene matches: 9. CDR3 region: CASSFVPGQGAHGYTF. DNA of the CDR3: TGTGCCAGCAGTTTTGTACCGGGACAGGGGGCGCATGGCTACACCTTC.

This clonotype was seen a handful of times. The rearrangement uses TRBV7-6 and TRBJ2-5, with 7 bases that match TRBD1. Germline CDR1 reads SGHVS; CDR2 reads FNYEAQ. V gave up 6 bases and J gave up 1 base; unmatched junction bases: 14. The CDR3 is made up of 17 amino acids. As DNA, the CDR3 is TGTGCCAGCAGGTCGTCCAGGGGGAGATCGCTCCAAGAGACCCAGTACTTC. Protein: CASRSSRGRSLQETQYF.

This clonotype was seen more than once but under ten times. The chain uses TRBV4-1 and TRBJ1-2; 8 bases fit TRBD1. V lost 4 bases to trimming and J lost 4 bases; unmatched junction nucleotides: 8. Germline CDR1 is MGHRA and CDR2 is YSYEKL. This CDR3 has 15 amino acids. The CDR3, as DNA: TGCGCCAGCAGCCCGTCGACAGGGGTGTTCTATGGCTACACCTTC. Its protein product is CASSPSTGVFYGYTF.

The CDR3 region is CASSQGSDTEAFF. The CDR3 bases are TGTGCCAGCTCACAGGGGTCGGACACTGAAGCTTTCTTT. The chain couples TRBV18 to TRBJ1-1, with D possibly TRBD1 on 5 matching bases. This CDR3 comprises 13 residues. Trimming stripped 4 bases from V and 3 bases from J, with 9 bases between. Germline values: CDR1 KGHSH, CDR2 LQKENI.

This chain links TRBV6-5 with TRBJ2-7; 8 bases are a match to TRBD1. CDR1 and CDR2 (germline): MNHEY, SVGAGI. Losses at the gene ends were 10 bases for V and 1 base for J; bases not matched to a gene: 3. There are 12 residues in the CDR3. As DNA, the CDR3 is TGTGCCAAGAGGACAGGGTCCTACGAGCAGTACGTC. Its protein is CAKRTGSYEQYV.

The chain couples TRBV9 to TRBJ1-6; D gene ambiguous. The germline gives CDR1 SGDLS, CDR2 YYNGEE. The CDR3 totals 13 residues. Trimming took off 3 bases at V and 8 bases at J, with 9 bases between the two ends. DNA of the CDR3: TGTGCCAGCAGCGCCAGACTCGATTCACCCCTCCACTTT. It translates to CASSARLDSPLHF.

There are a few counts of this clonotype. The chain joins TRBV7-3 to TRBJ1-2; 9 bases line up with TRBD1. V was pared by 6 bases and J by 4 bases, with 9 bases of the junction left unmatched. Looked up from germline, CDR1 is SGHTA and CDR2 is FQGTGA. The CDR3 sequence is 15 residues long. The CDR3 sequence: CASSYSGTGSYGYTF. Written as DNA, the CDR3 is TGTGCCAGCAGTTACTCCGGGACAGGGAGCTATGGCTACACCTTC.

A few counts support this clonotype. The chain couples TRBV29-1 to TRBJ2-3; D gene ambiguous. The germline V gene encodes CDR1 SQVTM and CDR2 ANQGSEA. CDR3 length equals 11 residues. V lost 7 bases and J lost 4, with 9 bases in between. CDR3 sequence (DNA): TGCAGCGCCCAAGGCCCAGATACGCAGTATTTT. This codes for CSAQGPDTQYF.

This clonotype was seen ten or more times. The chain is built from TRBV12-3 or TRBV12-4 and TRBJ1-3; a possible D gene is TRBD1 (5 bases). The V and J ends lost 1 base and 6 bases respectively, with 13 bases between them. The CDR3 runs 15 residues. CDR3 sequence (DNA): TGTGCCAGCAGTTTAGGTCCAGGGTACCAAAACACCATATATTTT. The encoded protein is CASSLGPGYQNTIYF.

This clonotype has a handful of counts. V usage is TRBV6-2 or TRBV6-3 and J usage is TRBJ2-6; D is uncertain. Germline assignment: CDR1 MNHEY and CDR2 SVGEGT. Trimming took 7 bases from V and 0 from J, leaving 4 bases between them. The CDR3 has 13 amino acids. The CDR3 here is CASTHSGANVLTF. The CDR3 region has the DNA TGTGCCAGCACCCACTCTGGGGCCAACGTCCTGACTTTC.

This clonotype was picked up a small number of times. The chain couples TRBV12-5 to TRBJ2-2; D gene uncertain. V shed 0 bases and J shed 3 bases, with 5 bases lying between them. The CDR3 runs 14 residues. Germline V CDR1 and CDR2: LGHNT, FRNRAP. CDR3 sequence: CASGLVGYTGELFF. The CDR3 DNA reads TGTGCTAGTGGTTTGGTCGGCTACACCGGGGAGCTGTTTTTT.

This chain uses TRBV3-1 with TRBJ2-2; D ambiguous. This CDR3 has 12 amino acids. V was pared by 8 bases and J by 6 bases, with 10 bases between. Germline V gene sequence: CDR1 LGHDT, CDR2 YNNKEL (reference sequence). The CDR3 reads CASGFMAGELFF. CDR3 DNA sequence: TGTGCCAGCGGGTTTATGGCCGGGGAGCTGTTTTTT.

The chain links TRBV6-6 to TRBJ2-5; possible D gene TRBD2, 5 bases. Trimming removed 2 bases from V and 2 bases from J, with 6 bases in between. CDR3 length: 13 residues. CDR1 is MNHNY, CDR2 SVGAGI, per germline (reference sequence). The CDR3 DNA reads TGTGCCAGCAGTTACCTAGCTCAAGAGACCCAGTACTTC. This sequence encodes CASSYLAQETQYF.